One sample yielded the 28 T cell receptor beta chains listed below, sequenced in a study of vaccination and CD4 T cells after COVID-19. Treatment indicated: roughly ten-day PBMC culture with coronavirus spike peptide pools or control peptides (ViraFEST assay). Unexposed donor CD4+ T cells predated the COVID-19 pandemic, collected 2011-2018. With the Oncomine TCR Beta short-read assay, DNA from cultured CD4+ T cells was sequenced. Via MiXCR, TCRdb re-called the PCR reads, giving one row per CDR3 protein. The sample lists 7,000 to 10,000 distinct CDR3 sequences, roughly 40% occurring once. Their specific antigens are unknown. Sequenced: CD4+ T cells from blood, cultured in vitro. The source of these receptors is a human donor in good health.

V gene TRBV7-9 combines with J gene TRBJ1-5; perhaps TRBD1 as D (5 bases). The germline V gene has CDR1 SEHNR and CDR2 FQNEAQ (reference sequence). The CDR3 consists of 15 residues. V was clipped by 4 bases and J by 2 bases, with 12 bases between them. CDR3 nucleotides: TGTGCCAGCAGCTCGACCGGGGGGGGCAATCAGCCCCAGCATTTT. Amino acids: CASSSTGGGNQPQHF. Full variable domain (rest looked up from reference TRBV7-9 and TRBJ1-5): DTGVSQNPRHKITKRGQNVTFRCDPISEHNRLYWYRQTLGQGPEFLTYFQNEAQLEKSRLLSDRFSAERPKGSFSTLEIQRTEQGDSAMYLCASSSTGGGNQPQHFGDGTRLSIL.

Remarks on this clonotype: At one end, the junction sequence differs from germline, possibly due to a read error. The chain employs TRBV5-4 and TRBJ2-2, with 13 bases matching TRBD2. The CDR3 is 17 amino acids. The V gene's germline CDR1 is SGHNT and CDR2 YYREEE (reference sequence). CDR3 nucleotide sequence: TGTGCCAGCAGCTCCCCGGCGACAGGGGGACTAGCGGGGCTCGGGGTTTTT. Protein sequence: CASSSPATGGLAGLGVF.

Comment on this clonotype: One junction end does not reproduce the germline sequence, and a read error may be involved. The chain couples TRBV6-1 to TRBJ1-1; 8 bases line up with TRBD1. The CDR3 extends over 14 amino acids. Germline-derived CDR1 and CDR2 are MNHNS and SASEGT. CDR3 protein: CAISAGQGNTEAFF. CDR3 coding DNA: TGTGCCATCAGTGCAGGACAGGGGAACACTGAAGCTTTCTTT.

The rearrangement uses TRBV20-1 and TRBJ1-2; no reliable D call. The CDR3 covers 16 residues. Germline V lookup: CDR1 DFQATT, CDR2 SNEGSKA (reference sequence). The V end lost 0 bases, the J end lost 2 bases, and 16 bases lay between the germline ends. The DNA for the CDR3 is TGCAGTGCTAGAGATCTCCACGGGAGGGAGAACTATGGCTACACCTTC. Translated, it gives CSARDLHGRENYGYTF.

This clonotype has a single count. The chain combines TRBV19 with TRBJ2-5; 7 nucleotides line up with TRBD1. J lost 1 base, V lost 5 bases, and 7 bases had no gene match. In germline, CDR1 is LNHDA, CDR2 SQIVND (reference sequence). The CDR3 has 15 amino acids. The CDR3 coding sequence is TGTGCCAGTAGTCGACTCGGGACAGCCCAAGAGACCCAGTACTTC. Translated, it gives CASSRLGTAQETQYF.

This clonotype has only a few counts. The V and J genes are TRBV6-5 and TRBJ1-2; 9 bases align to TRBD1. The V gene's germline CDR1 is MNHEY and CDR2 SVGAGI. The CDR3 covers 15 residues. Losses at the gene ends were 3 bases for V and 0 bases for J; bases not matched to a gene: 2. The CDR3, as DNA: TGTGCCAGCAGTTATAGACAGGGGGCTAACTATGGCTACACCTTC. Amino acid sequence: CASSYRQGANYGYTF.

V usage is TRBV19 and J usage is TRBJ1-1; D uncertain. Trimming shortened V by 3 bases and J by 1 base, and 12 bases separated the two germline ends. Germline-derived CDR1 and CDR2 are LNHDA and SQIVND (reference sequence). This CDR3 is 15 amino acids long. CDR3 sequence (DNA): TGTGCCAGTAGTATCTCCGAGACCACGAACACTGAAGCTTTCTTT. Protein sequence: CASSISETTNTEAFF.

The rearrangement uses TRBV9 and TRBJ2-5, with a possible D match to TRBD2 (6 bases). The CDR3 extends over 14 amino acids. The V and J ends lost 0 bases and 7 bases respectively, with 13 bases between them. The germline V gene has CDR1 SGDLS and CDR2 YYNGEE. CDR3 nucleotides: TGTGCCAGCAGCGTAGAAGCTGCGGGGAGGACCCAGTACTTC. This codes for CASSVEAAGRTQYF.

This clonotype appeared once. This chain uses TRBV2 with TRBJ2-5, with D uncertain. V gave up 3 bases and J gave up 5 bases, with 1 base separating them. The CDR3 runs to 10 residues. Germline lookup yields CDR1 SNHLY and CDR2 FYNNEI. Here the CDR3 DNA reads TGTGCCAGCAGTGAGGAGACCCAGTACTTC. It encodes CASSEETQYF.

V and J are TRBV5-5 and TRBJ2-5, with a possible D match to TRBD2 (6 bases). CDR1 SGHKS and CDR2 YYEKEE come from the germline V gene (reference sequence). V was cut by 4 bases and J by 2 bases, with 9 bases left in between. The CDR3 runs 13 residues. The DNA of the CDR3 is TGTGCCAGCAGCGATGGGACTCAAGAGACCCAGTACTTC. Residues: CASSDGTQETQYF. Variable domain in full (rest from reference TRBV5-5 and TRBJ2-5): DAGVTQSPTHLIKTRGQQVTLRCSPISGHKSVSWYQQVLGQGPQFIFQYYEKEERGRGNFPDRFSARQFPNYSSELNVNALLLGDSALYLCASSDGTQETQYFGPGTRLLVL.

The genes are TRBV2 and TRBJ2-1, with D maybe TRBD1 (6 bases). The ends were cut back, 10 bases at V and 2 bases at J, with 15 bases in the middle. Germline V gene lookup returns CDR1 SNHLY and CDR2 FYNNEI. The CDR3 is made up of 14 amino acids. The CDR3: CATAGTFAYNEQFF. In DNA form, the CDR3 reads TGTGCCACGGCCGGGACATTCGCCTACAATGAGCAGTTCTTC.

This clonotype was found a few times. This chain connects TRBV20-1 to TRBJ1-5; D is unclear. CDR3 length: 14 residues. The germline V and J ends were trimmed by 3 bases and 3 bases, with 12 bases remaining between them. Germline lookup yields CDR1 DFQATT and CDR2 SNEGSKA (reference sequence). The CDR3 coding sequence is TGCAGTGCTAGTAGGTCTGACTACAATCAGCCCCAGCATTTT. Translated: CSASRSDYNQPQHF.

The sample holds one count of this clonotype. The chain combines TRBV11-2 with TRBJ1-6; D call uncertain. The CDR3 consists of 15 residues. The germline V gene encodes CDR1 SGHAT and CDR2 FQNNGV. V lost 1 base, J lost 3 bases, and 7 bases lay in between. CDR3 in DNA: TGTGCCAGCAGCTTAGTTCGGGGCTATAATTCACCCCTCCACTTT. Protein sequence: CASSLVRGYNSPLHF. Complete variable domain (other parts from reference TRBV11-2 and TRBJ1-6): EAGVAQSPRYKIIEKRQSVAFWCNPISGHATLYWYQQILGQGPKLLIQFQNNGVVDDSQLPKDRFSAERLKGVDSTLKIQPAKLEDSAVYLCASSLVRGYNSPLHFGNGTRLTVT.

The table lists this clonotype with a few counts. CDR3 amino acids: CASVGQGTYEQYF. The CDR3 nucleotides read TGTGCCAGCGTCGGACAGGGGACGTACGAGCAGTACTTC. The chain links TRBV7-9 to TRBJ2-7; TRBD1 aligns across 9 bases. The germline gives CDR1 SEHNR, CDR2 FQNEAQ (reference sequence). With 8 bases clipped from V and 4 bases from J, the junction kept 6 bases outside the gene matches. The CDR3 loop spans 13 amino acids.

The chain has TRBV30 and TRBJ1-2; D perhaps matches TRBD1 (6 bases). The V end was cut by 4 bases, the J end by 6 bases, with 18 bases between. This CDR3 spans 14 amino acids. Germline V lookup: CDR1 GTSNPN, CDR2 SVGIG (reference sequence). The CDR3 region has the DNA TGTGCCTGGACCCGGGGGCAGGGCCTCCATGGCTACACCTTC. Translation: CAWTRGQGLHGYTF.

The genes are TRBV12-3 or TRBV12-4 and TRBJ1-1; 8 bases agree with TRBD1. The CDR3 loop spans 13 amino acids. The V gene end was trimmed by 7 bases and the J gene end by 4 bases; junction bases not matched to a gene: 5. In nucleotides, the CDR3 is TGTGCCAGCATGGGACAGGTGGGCACTGAAGCTTTCTTT. Translation gives CASMGQVGTEAFF.

In its sample, this clonotype was seen a few times. This sequence joins TRBV6-1 and TRBJ2-5; D possibly uses TRBD1 or TRBD2 (5 bases each). Per the germline V gene, CDR1 is MNHNS and CDR2 is SASEGT. Trimming cost V 6 bases and J 4 bases, with 15 bases left between them. The CDR3 extends over 14 amino acids. The CDR3 here is CASRRDQRGETQYF. The CDR3, as DNA: TGTGCCAGCAGACGGGACCAAAGGGGAGAGACCCAGTACTTC.

V usage is TRBV7-9 and J usage is TRBJ2-7; 7 bases agree with TRBD2. The germline V gene has CDR1 SEHNR and CDR2 FQNEAQ (reference sequence). CDR3 length equals 17 residues. Germline trimming cut 5 bases from V and 3 bases from J; bases unmatched to any gene: 16. CDR3 protein: CASSQGGVPNRRYEQYF. Here the CDR3 DNA reads TGTGCCAGCAGCCAGGGAGGGGTCCCCAATCGCCGCTACGAGCAGTACTTC.

The chain links TRBV7-2 to TRBJ2-7, with TRBD2 matching over 10 bases. The CDR3 runs 16 residues. V shed 1 base, J shed 0 bases, and the junction held 3 bases outside the gene matches. Germline V gene sequence: CDR1 SGHTA, CDR2 FQGNSA. The CDR3 reads CASSLVASGSSYEQYF. The DNA of the CDR3 is TGTGCCAGCAGCTTAGTCGCTAGCGGGAGCTCCTACGAGCAGTACTTC.

This chain joins TRBV19 and TRBJ1-1, with D perhaps matching TRBD1 (5 bases). V was clipped by 3 bases and J by 1 base, with 6 bases between them. Germline CDR1 and CDR2: LNHDA and SQIVND (reference sequence). The CDR3 loop spans 13 amino acids. CDR3 in DNA: TGTGCCAGTAGTATCAGGGAGAACACTGAAGCTTTCTTT. Amino acid sequence: CASSIRENTEAFF.

This clonotype was seen only a few times. The rearrangement uses TRBV11-1 and TRBJ2-2, with TRBD2 matching over 10 bases. CDR1 is SGHAT and CDR2 is FQDESV in the germline V gene (reference sequence). The V gene end was trimmed by 5 bases and the J gene end by 4 bases; junction bases not matched to a gene: 10. The CDR3 has 17 amino acids. The CDR3 is CASSIEGLASVTGELFF. The DNA for the CDR3 is TGTGCCAGCAGCATAGAGGGACTAGCGTCGGTCACCGGGGAGCTGTTTTTT.

This clonotype was picked up a small number of times. The J gene is TRBJ1-2, the V gene TRBV7-9; 11 bases map to TRBD1. This CDR3 contains 21 residues. The J segment lost 6 bases and the V segment lost 4 bases, leaving 25 bases of the junction unmatched. The germline CDR1 and CDR2 sequences are SEHNR and FQNEAQ (reference sequence). The CDR3 coding sequence is TGTGCCAGCAGCTCCATCACTCTAAGCTCGGACAGGGGGCTCCTATGGGATGGCTACACCTTC. It codes for CASSSITLSSDRGLLWDGYTF.

This clonotype was detected only a few times. This rearrangement joins TRBV6-1 to TRBJ1-1, with D possibly being TRBD1 (5 bases). The CDR3 extends over 14 amino acids. Germline CDR1 MNHNS, CDR2 SASEGT. Trimming pared 7 bases from V and 1 base from J, leaving 13 bases between. The CDR3 loop is CASTVTVTNTEAFF. As DNA, the CDR3 is TGTGCCAGCACCGTGACAGTAACGAACACTGAAGCTTTCTTT.

The chain recombines TRBV11-2 with TRBJ1-1; D gene ambiguous. Trimming left V 5 bases short and J 5 bases short, with 12 bases between. Per germline, CDR1 SGHAT and CDR2 FQNNGV. The CDR3 covers 13 residues. The CDR3 protein is CASSRMGKTEAFF. The CDR3 nucleotides read TGTGCCAGCAGCCGGATGGGGAAGACTGAAGCTTTCTTT.

The chain uses TRBV25-1 and TRBJ2-5, with 10 bases matching TRBD2. Trimming took 1 base from V and 4 from J; bases not matched to a gene: 6. Per germline, CDR1 MGHDK and CDR2 SYGVNS. The CDR3 extends over 16 amino acids. The CDR3 DNA reads TGTGCCAGCAGTGAATTTAAACTAGCGGGAAGAGAGACCCAGTACTTC. Amino acid sequence: CASSEFKLAGRETQYF. Based on the CDR3 plus reference TRBV25-1 and TRBJ2-5, the full variable domain is EADIYQTPRYLVIGTGKKITLECSQTMGHDKMYWYQQDPGMELHLIHYSYGVNSTEKGDLSSESTVSRIRTEHFPLTLESARPSHTSQYLCASSEFKLAGRETQYFGPGTRLLVL.

This chain links TRBV20-1 with TRBJ1-2; 7 positions match TRBD1. The V and J ends lost 1 base and 4 bases, in that order; junction bases with no gene match: 21. This CDR3 region has 19 residues. CDR1 and CDR2 (germline): DFQATT, SNEGSKA (reference sequence). CDR3 in DNA: TGCAGTGCTAGAGCCCAACCGGGGACAGTCGGGTTTGGAGGCTATGGCTACACCTTC. It codes for CSARAQPGTVGFGGYGYTF.

V usage is TRBV6-1 and J usage is TRBJ2-5; D is uncertain. The CDR3 is 12 residues long. Germline CDR1 reads MNHNS; CDR2 reads SASEGT. V shed 2 bases and J shed 5 bases, with 6 bases lying between them. The CDR3: CASSELGETQYF. The CDR3 nucleotides are TGTGCCAGCAGTGAATTAGGGGAGACCCAGTACTTC.

The rearrangement links TRBV6-2 or TRBV6-3 to TRBJ1-5; TRBD1 agrees at 7 bases. This CDR3 comprises 18 residues. Trimming at V came to 0 bases and at J to 1 base, leaving 9 bases not matched to a gene. Germline V gene sequence: CDR1 MNHEY, CDR2 SVGEGT. CDR3 nucleotides: TGTGCCAGCAGTTACTCTTATCGAGGGGGCCGGAGCAATCAGCCCCAGCATTTT. Its protein product is CASSYSYRGGRSNQPQHF.